What follows is one TCR beta chain and its context. Its antigen is currently unknown. This sample was taken from a study of CD8 T cells in ankylosing spondylitis. Study outcomes and limitations: Disease-associated clones were reportedly significantly overrepresented in matched ankylosing spondylitis synovial fluid. A motif in TCR beta, a set of 8 or 9 highly homologous variants, appeared characteristic of ankylosing spondylitis blood.

Each TCR beta library was made by quantitative 5'-RACE that incorporated molecular barcodes. TCRdb redid the calling of the 5' RACE reads with MiXCR, one entry per CDR3 protein. The data hold a few hundred thousand distinct CDR3 sequences, with approximately 11% observed a single time. The ends were cut back, 10 bases at V and 1 base at J, with 13 bases in the middle. CDR1 is MNHEY and CDR2 is SVGEGT in the germline V gene. This CDR3 is built from 13 residues. The sequencing sample was made of blood, either unsorted or a sorted T cell fraction (not recorded which). The rearrangement uses TRBV6-2 or TRBV6-3 and TRBJ1-2; D possibly corresponds to TRBD1 (5 bases). This receptor was identified in a male donor with ankylosing spondylitis. CDR3 sequence (DNA): TGTGCCATCCGGACGGACAATAACTATGGCTACACCTTC. Amino acid sequence: CAIRTDNNYGYTF.